The 10 T cell receptor beta chains presented below share a single source sample, sequenced in a study of cytomegalovirus exposure and HLA in healthy donors. PCR employed 60 Vbeta and 13 Jbeta primers. Measured with immunoSEQ multiplex PCR; TCRdb has only the in-frame clones, and not every one. The table has approximately 140,000 clones, about 75% seen once; the top ten hold around 3.4%. Specimen: PBMCs. These receptors were taken from a middle-aged man in good health and CMV-seronegative.

This clone was counted a single time. V and J are TRBV15 and TRBJ2-3; 8 positions match TRBD2. Trimming cost V 1 base and J 7 bases; bases outside gene matches: 13. Germline V gives CDR1 LNHNV, CDR2 YYDKDF (reference sequence). This CDR3 is built from 17 residues. CDR3: CATSRAAGGPKENTQYF. The CDR3 DNA reads TGTGCCACCAGCAGAGCGGCGGGGGGCCCCAAAGAGAATACGCAGTATTTT.

The chain links TRBV5-1 to TRBJ2-2; 8 bases line up with TRBD1. With 4 bases clipped from V and 6 bases from J, the junction kept 5 bases outside the gene matches. Per the germline V gene, CDR1 is SGHRS and CDR2 is YFSETQ. There are 14 residues in the CDR3. CDR3 loop: CASSPRTGSGELFF. The CDR3 nucleotides are TGCGCCAGCAGCCCGAGGACAGGGTCCGGGGAGCTGTTTTTT.

V gene TRBV15 combines with J gene TRBJ2-1, with 7 bases identical to TRBD2. The V and J ends lost 1 base and 4 bases, in that order; junction bases with no gene match: 7. The length of the CDR3 is 16 residues. CDR1 and CDR2 (germline): LNHNV, YYDKDF (reference sequence). In nucleotides, the CDR3 is TGTGCCACCAGCAGAGGGCCAGCGGGGCCATACAATGAGCAGTTCTTC. It yields the protein CATSRGPAGPYNEQFF.

The chain combines TRBV11-1 with TRBJ2-1, with 8 bases that match TRBD1. This CDR3 comprises 14 residues. After removal of 6 bases from V and 11 bases from J, the junction contained 12 bases not matched to a gene. Looked up from germline, CDR1 is SGHAT and CDR2 is FQDESV (reference sequence). This CDR3 is CASSFGRAGGKQFF. The DNA of the CDR3 is TGTGCCAGCAGTTTTGGTCGTGCAGGGGGCAAGCAGTTCTTC.

The genes are TRBV19 and TRBJ2-5; a possible D gene is TRBD2 (6 bases). Per the germline V gene, CDR1 is LNHDA and CDR2 is SQIVND (reference sequence). Trimming took off 1 base at V and 7 bases at J, with 16 bases between the two ends. The CDR3 extends over 15 amino acids. The CDR3 loop reads CASSIGGHSGRTQYF. CDR3 DNA sequence: TGTGCCAGTAGTATAGGAGGACATAGCGGACGGACCCAGTACTTC.

This clone was observed a single time. J is TRBJ2-5 and V is TRBV25-1; 8 positions match TRBD1. This CDR3 spans 12 amino acids. Germline V CDR1 and CDR2: MGHDK, SYGVNS. J gave up 11 bases and V 2 bases, and 4 bases lay outside the gene matches. The CDR3 here is CASSEGTGSQYF. The CDR3, as DNA: TGTGCCAGCAGTGAAGGGACAGGCTCGCAGTACTTC.

V and J are TRBV9 and TRBJ2-6, with a possible D match to TRBD1 (6 bases). V was shortened by 8 bases and J by 2 bases, with 8 bases between the two germline ends. The germline gives CDR1 SGDLS, CDR2 YYNGEE. The CDR3 contains 13 residues. Written as DNA, the CDR3 is TGTGCCAGTGGGGGCGCTGGGGCCAACGTCCTGACTTTC. Its translation is CASGGAGANVLTF.

This chain connects TRBV6-1 to TRBJ2-7; 9 positions match TRBD2. The CDR3 has 19 amino acids. The V gene end was trimmed by 2 bases and the J gene end by 7 bases; junction bases not matched to a gene: 21. Looked up from germline, CDR1 is MNHNS and CDR2 is SASEGT. In DNA, the CDR3 is TGTGCCAGCAGTGAACTCTTCGGGGCTGGCGAGCGGGGGGCCCGTGAGCAGTACTTC. Its protein product is CASSELFGAGERGAREQYF.

The chain recombines TRBV9 with TRBJ2-5; D is possibly TRBD2 (7 bases). The CDR3 contains 14 residues. The germline gives CDR1 SGDLS, CDR2 YYNGEE. Trimming shortened V by 3 bases and J by 4 bases, and 13 bases separated the two germline ends. CDR3 region: CASSGGGGRETQYF. CDR3 nucleotide sequence: TGTGCCAGCAGCGGAGGGGGGGGGCGAGAGACCCAGTACTTC.

The chain carries TRBV5-6 and TRBJ1-1, with 9 bases lining up with TRBD1. The CDR3 covers 16 residues. The ends lost 4 bases at V and 0 bases at J; junction bases unmatched: 7. CDR1 is SGHDT and CDR2 is YYEEEE in the germline V gene. CDR3 sequence: CASSPDRGGVNTEAFF. CDR3 nucleotides: TGTGCCAGCAGCCCGGACAGGGGAGGGGTGAACACTGAAGCTTTCTTT.